The rows below give T cell receptor beta chains drawn from one sample of a study of human T cells and chemical hapten exposure. TCRdb processed the RACE reads anew with MiXCR; each CDR3 protein has one entry. The data hold 45,000 to 60,000 distinct CDR3 sequences, with about 9.6% observed a single time. Here the sequenced sample was whole blood, taken in connection with sensitization to the hapten diphenylcyclopropenone (DPC). The origin of the receptors is a middle-aged woman with alopecia areata. Some clones in this sample may be carry-over from other donors' samples. Both conserved end residues are part of each CDR3. The D gene is left open where the match is weak. A clone size is listed for some rows: how often the clone was seen (once, few, many), or a class if it is expanded.

d_call	v_call	clone_size	j_call	cdr3_nt	cdr3_aa
.	TRBV7-2	.	TRBJ1-4	TGTGCCAGCAGCCCCGGACACGGGGCAACTAATGAAAAACTGTTTTTT	CASSPGHGATNEKLFF
.	TRBV7-2	.	TRBJ2-5	TGTGCCAGCAGCTTAGTCTTTAGGACGGATGGGATGGCACAAGAAAAATTCCAAGAGACCCAGTACTTC	CASSLVFRTDGMAQEKFQETQYF
TRBD1	TRBV10-3	few	TRBJ2-2	TGTGCCATCAGGCAGGGGGCGGACACCGGGGAGCTGTTTTTT	CAIRQGADTGELFF
TRBD1	TRBV14	.	TRBJ2-3	TGTGCCAGCAGCGGACAGGACAACACAGATACGCAGTATTTT	CASSGQDNTDTQYF
TRBD1	TRBV28	.	TRBJ2-2	TGTGCCAGCAGCAATCCGACAGGGATAAACACCGGGGAGCTGTTTTTT	CASSNPTGINTGELFF
.	TRBV12-3/TRBV12-4	.	TRBJ1-1	TGTGCCAGCAGTCTAGCCCCGAACACTGAAGCTTTCTTT	CASSLAPNTEAFF
TRBD2	TRBV4-3	many	TRBJ2-5	TGCGCCAGCAGCCAGCTAGCGGGGGGGCATGTTACCCAGTACTTC	CASSQLAGGHVTQYF
.	TRBV11-2	many	TRBJ1-2	TGTGCCAGCAGCTTAACCGGGTATGGCTACACCTTC	CASSLTGYGYTF
.	TRBV10-3	few	TRBJ2-1	TGTGCCATCAGTGCTAGCCGGTACAATGAGCAGTTCTTC	CAISASRYNEQFF
.	TRBV5-1	many	TRBJ1-5	TGCGCCAGCAGCTTGGGTGAGGGTCGAGGGAATCAGCCCCAGCATTTT	CASSLGEGRGNQPQHF
.	TRBV5-1	many	TRBJ2-2	TGCGCCAGCAGTACTGGGGTCACCGGGGAGCTGTTTTTT	CASSTGVTGELFF
TRBD1	TRBV28	many	TRBJ2-5	TGTGCCAGCAGTTTCCCCGGGACAGCCGTCCAGTACTTC	CASSFPGTAVQYF
.	TRBV4-3	many	TRBJ2-6	TGCGCCAGCAGCCAAGAGATAAAGGGGTCTGGGGCCAACGTCCTGACTTTC	CASSQEIKGSGANVLTF
.	TRBV6-6	many	TRBJ2-5	TGTGCCAGCAGTTACTCGTTAGCGGAAGAGACCCAGTACTTC	CASSYSLAEETQYF
TRBD1	TRBV6-6	many	TRBJ1-4	TGTGCCAGCAGCCTCCAGGGGGCCCGAGGGATTAATGAAAAACTGTTTTTT	CASSLQGARGINEKLFF
.	TRBV6-2/TRBV6-3	many	TRBJ2-7	TGTGCCAGCAGTTACTTTTTCGACCCAGCCTACGAGCAGTACTTC	CASSYFFDPAYEQYF
TRBD1	TRBV7-6	many	TRBJ1-1	TGTGCCAGCAGCCCCGGGACAGGGGCTGAAGCTTTCTTT	CASSPGTGAEAFF